This T cell receptor beta chain was captured by sequencing in a study of response to subunit inactivated influenza vaccine. Overall study results and limits: Few additional T cells are recruited per seasonal influenza vaccination, authors suggested.

Comment on this clonotype: What it recognizes is unknown.

CDR1 and CDR2 (germline): ENHRY, SYGVKD. V dropped 3 bases and J dropped 0; count of bases not matched to a gene: 10. The length of the CDR3 is 17 residues. TCRdb redid the calling of the RT-PCR reads with MiXCR, one entry per CDR3 protein. Of around 760,000 distinct CDR3 sequences listed, approximately 15% are singletons. This TCR came from a man in his fifties who received an inactivated influenza vaccine. The rearrangement uses TRBV10-3 and TRBJ2-7; 8 nucleotides line up with TRBD1. This specimen was PBMCs from blood, taken 14 days before vaccination. The CDR3: CAISDRGLDRASYEQYF. The CDR3 region has the DNA TGTGCCATCAGTGACCGAGGTTTGGACAGGGCCTCCTACGAGCAGTACTTC.